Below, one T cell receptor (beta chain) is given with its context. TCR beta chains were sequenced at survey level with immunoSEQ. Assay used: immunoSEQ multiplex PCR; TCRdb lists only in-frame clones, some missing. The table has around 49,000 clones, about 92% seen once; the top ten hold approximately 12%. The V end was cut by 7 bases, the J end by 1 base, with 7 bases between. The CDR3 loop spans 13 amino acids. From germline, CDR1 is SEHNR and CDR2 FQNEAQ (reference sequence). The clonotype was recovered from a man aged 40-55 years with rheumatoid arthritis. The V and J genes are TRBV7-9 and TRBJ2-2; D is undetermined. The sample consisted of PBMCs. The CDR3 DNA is TGTGCCAGCAACCAGGTGAACACCGGGGAGCTGTTTTTT. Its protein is CASNQVNTGELFF.